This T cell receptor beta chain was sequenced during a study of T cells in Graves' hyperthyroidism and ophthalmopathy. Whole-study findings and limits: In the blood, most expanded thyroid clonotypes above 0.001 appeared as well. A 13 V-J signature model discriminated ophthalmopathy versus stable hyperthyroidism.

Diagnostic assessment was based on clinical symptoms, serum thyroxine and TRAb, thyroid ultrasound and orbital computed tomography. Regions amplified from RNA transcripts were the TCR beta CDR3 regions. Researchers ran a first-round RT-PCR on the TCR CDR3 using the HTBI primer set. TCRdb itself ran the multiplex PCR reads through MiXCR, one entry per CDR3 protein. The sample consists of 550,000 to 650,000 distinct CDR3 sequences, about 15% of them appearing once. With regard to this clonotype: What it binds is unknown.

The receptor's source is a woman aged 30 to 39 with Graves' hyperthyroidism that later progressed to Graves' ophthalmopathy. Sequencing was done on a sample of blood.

CDR3 nucleotides: TGTGCCAGCAGTGAAGCGGTGACAGGGGAATACGAGCAGTACTTC. The encoded protein is CASSEAVTGEYEQYF. The chain employs TRBV2 and TRBJ2-7; 8 bases align to TRBD1. CDR3 size: 15 residues. Germline V gene lookup returns CDR1 SNHLY and CDR2 FYNNEI. Trimming at V came to 0 bases and at J to 4 bases, leaving 5 bases not matched to a gene.